The rows below give T cell receptor beta chains drawn from one sample of a study of cytomegalovirus exposure and HLA in healthy donors. Repertoires were generated with immunoSEQ multiplex PCR, while TCRdb's copy carries only in-frame clones and drops some. In the table there are about 64,000 clones, roughly 94% of which are singletons. Specimen: PBMCs. The receptors were gathered from a woman between 18 and 30 years old in good health and CMV-seronegative. Each CDR3 is given with its conserved first and last residue. Fields, in order: V gene, J gene, CDR3 protein.

>TRBV2|TRBJ2-5
CASSGRSGETQYF
>TRBV10-3|TRBJ2-5
CAISDILAGGPQTQYF
>TRBV5-4|TRBJ2-5
CASSHITGRETQYF
>TRBV19|TRBJ2-6
CASTLGQGRGGANVLTF
>TRBV6-4|TRBJ2-3
CASSDRGSGESDTQYF
>TRBV30|TRBJ2-7
CAWSVEGGVPEQYF
>TRBV5-1|TRBJ2-1
CASSLDRNNEQFF
>TRBV7-2|TRBJ2-7
CASSPPTGGYEQYF
>TRBV6-1|TRBJ1-2
CASSGRGNYGYTF
>TRBV7-8|TRBJ1-2
CASSSGTVYGYTF
>TRBV2|TRBJ1-1
CASSRGRRDMNTEAFF
>TRBV19|TRBJ2-1
CASRGRTGVGYNEQFF
>TRBV6-1|TRBJ1-5
CASNTGHNQPQHF
>TRBV23-1|TRBJ1-1
CATGSEAFF